Sequencing of this T cell receptor (beta chain) was carried out in a study of T cells in localized non-small cell lung cancer (dated by TCRdb to 2018 to 2020). Concerning the study at large: The study analyzed T cell repertoires of hundreds of early-stage NSCLC patients, comparing tumors and uninvolved tumor-adjacent lungs. The cohort consisted of around 250 treatment-naive NSCLC patients whose localized lung tumors had been resected. A mean age of about 66 years was recorded for the NSCLC patients, of whom around 140 were male and 100 to 110 were female. Overall study results and their limits: Because multi-region tumor sequencing was not performed, intratumor heterogeneity could not be ruled out. A median of 57 of the top 100 tumor clones were detected in paired uninvolved adjacent lung, and some 29 of these tumor clones were also found among the top 100 clones of the paired uninvolved adjacent lung. Uninvolved tumor-adjacent lung showed the highest T cell clonality, higher than tumor, which suggests more focused antigenic responses in the uninvolved tumor-adjacent lung. Because the study design was exploratory, TCR variables were selected using unadjusted p-values without false-discovery rate correction. Longer overall survival was associated with higher blood T cell density, whereas shorter survival was associated with higher adjacent-lung clonality.

TCR beta CDR3 regions were sequenced from DNA using the immunoSEQ Assay. On the study's bioinformatics: To compute T cell density, TCR beta template counts were normalized to usable DNA, which was estimated by amplifying housekeeping genes. The preseqR package was used to estimate richness by extrapolating to 400,000 templates for PBMC samples and to 120,000 templates for tissue samples. Clonality was calculated as one minus Pielou's evenness. Tissue-enriched TCRs were identified through differential abundance testing performed on productive amino-acid clonotypes, with a minimum total count of 5 and an alpha of 0.1. Repertoire overlap between compartments was quantified with the Jaccard Index and Morisita Overlap Index. GLIPH grouped TCR beta CDR3s together with public tetramer-defined viral CDR3s, and a viral motif had to include at least three viral sequences and show V-gene enrichment. TCRdb took over this immuneACCESS table, retaining in-frame rearrangements with V and J assigned. Such tables are incomplete; in checked studies, under half of the missing clones stem from an unresolved V gene, and the remainder is unexplained. D and trimming come from the DNA, and the V and J calls and clone size come from that table. Counted in this sample were 25,000 to 35,000 clones; around nine tenths of them appeared once. Around 2.9% of the sample is held by the ten biggest clonotypes.

With regard to this clone: Its antigen remains undetermined. No per-base quality is available; no much larger clone lies one base away.

V is trimmed back by 1 base and J by 12 bases, and the junction contains 12 bases that no gene match accounts for. The CDR3 numbers 15 residues from cysteine through phenylalanine. Only CDR3 DNA remains: 45 bases, in frame from the first base. CDR1 and CDR2, looked up from the germline V gene (reference sequence), are SEHNR and FQNEAQ. At diagnosis, tumor, uninvolved tumor-adjacent lung and peripheral blood were collected and then preserved as a mix of FFPE and fresh-frozen material. For TCR repertoire profiling, blood samples were analyzed in the form of peripheral blood mononuclear cells. The sequence was collected from a female donor over 55 with stage I lung adenocarcinoma. The chain joins TRBV7-9 to TRBJ2-1, with 7 bases in between that match TRBD2. The specimen comprised peripheral blood, sampled before any cancer treatment. This receptor has the CDR3 CASSLGLGGGPAQFF. The nucleotide sequence is TGTGCCAGCAGCTTAGGTCTCGGGGGAGGGCCGGCGCAGTTCTTC.